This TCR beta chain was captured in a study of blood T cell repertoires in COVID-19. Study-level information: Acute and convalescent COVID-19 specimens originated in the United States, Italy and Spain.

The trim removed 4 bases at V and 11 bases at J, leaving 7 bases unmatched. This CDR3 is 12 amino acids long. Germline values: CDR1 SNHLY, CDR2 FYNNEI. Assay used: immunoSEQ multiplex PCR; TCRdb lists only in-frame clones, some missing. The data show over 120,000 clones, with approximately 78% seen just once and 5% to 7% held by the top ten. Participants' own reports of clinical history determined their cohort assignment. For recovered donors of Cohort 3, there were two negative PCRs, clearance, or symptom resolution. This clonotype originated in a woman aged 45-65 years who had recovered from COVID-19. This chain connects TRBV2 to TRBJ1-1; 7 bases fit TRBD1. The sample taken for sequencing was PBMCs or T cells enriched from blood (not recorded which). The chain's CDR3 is CASSGRGRWAFF. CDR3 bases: TGTGCCAGCAGTGGGAGGGGGCGCTGGGCTTTCTTT.